A selection of T cell receptor beta chains follows, all from one sample in a study of cytomegalovirus exposure and HLA in healthy donors. Generated by immunoSEQ multiplex PCR, the TCRdb table keeps only in-frame clones and is missing some. Here the sample spans about 350,000 clones, about nine tenths being singletons. The sample was PBMCs. Receptor source: a woman aged 30 to 39 in good health and CMV-seropositive. The CDR3 runs from the conserved cysteine through the conserved F or W. The D gene is left open where the match is weak. Expanded clones are given a class, and other clones once, few, many or no size at all.

d_gene,j_gene,abundance,v_gene,CDR3aa,CDR3nt
TRBD2,TRBJ2-1,NA,TRBV18,CASSPMGLAEQEQFF,TGTGCCAGCTCACCCATGGGACTAGCGGAGCAGGAGCAGTTCTTC
NA,TRBJ1-2,NA,TRBV10-3,CATSENYGYTF,TGTGCCACCTCCGAGAACTATGGCTACACCTTC
NA,TRBJ1-2,few,TRBV9,CASSVDPGTGYGYTF,TGTGCCAGCAGCGTAGATCCGGGAACGGGATATGGCTACACCTTC
TRBD1,TRBJ1-1,NA,TRBV7-8,CASSLAGQPRTEAFF,TGTGCCAGCAGCTTAGCGGGACAGCCCCGCACTGAAGCTTTCTTT
NA,TRBJ2-2,NA,TRBV5-1,CASSLGTSNTGELFF,TGCGCCAGCAGCTTGGGGACGTCGAACACCGGGGAGCTGTTTTTT
NA,TRBJ1-6,NA,TRBV16,CASSRQGIAPLHF,TGTGCCAGCAGCCGTCAGGGTATTGCACCCCTCCACTTT
NA,TRBJ2-3,NA,TRBV5-4,CASNTGIGTDTQYF,TGTGCCAGCAATACGGGTATAGGCACAGATACGCAGTATTTT
TRBD2,TRBJ2-7,NA,TRBV28,CASSLASGTYEQYF,TGTGCCAGCAGTTTAGCTAGCGGGACCTACGAGCAGTACTTC
NA,TRBJ2-1,NA,TRBV27,CASSLSAPIVGTEQFF,TGTGCCAGCAGTTTATCGGCCCCAATAGTGGGGACTGAGCAGTTCTTC
NA,TRBJ2-7,NA,TRBV5-4,CASRPSYKTRYEQYF,TGTGCCAGCAGGCCGTCCTATAAGACCCGATACGAGCAGTACTTC
NA,TRBJ2-7,NA,TRBV7-9,CASSSATGRTYEQYF,TGTGCCAGCAGCTCCGCCACGGGCCGTACCTACGAGCAGTACTTC
NA,TRBJ1-3,NA,TRBV2,CASSEVQGSGNTIYF,TGTGCCAGCAGTGAAGTCCAGGGCTCTGGAAACACCATATATTTT
TRBD2,TRBJ2-2,NA,TRBV5-1,CASSWREKGGELFF,TGCGCCAGCAGCTGGCGGGAGAAGGGCGGGGAGCTGTTTTTT
TRBD1,TRBJ2-7,NA,TRBV5-6,CASSLGTASYEQYF,TGTGCCAGCAGCCTCGGGACAGCCTCTTACGAGCAGTACTTC
NA,TRBJ2-1,few,TRBV4-2,CASSPQGQGEQFF,TGTGCCAGCAGCCCCCAGGGGCAGGGGGAGCAGTTCTTC
TRBD1,TRBJ1-2,NA,TRBV6-1,CASSQGQGSGYGYTF,TGTGCCAGCAGCCAAGGACAGGGGTCGGGCTATGGCTACACCTTC
NA,TRBJ2-1,NA,TRBV7-9,CASSWSLLDEQFF,TGTGCCAGCAGCTGGTCCCTATTGGATGAGCAGTTCTTC
NA,TRBJ1-1,NA,TRBV7-2,CASSLMTEKAFF,TGTGCCAGCAGCCTTATGACAGAAAAAGCTTTCTTT
NA,TRBJ2-4,once,TRBV6-6,CASSPLPHGTRNIQYF,TGTGCCAGCAGTCCCCTCCCCCACGGTACAAGAAACATTCAGTACTTC
TRBD2,TRBJ2-3,NA,TRBV30,CARTGGPSTDTQYF,TGTGCCCGGACGGGGGGACCCAGCACAGATACGCAGTATTTT
TRBD1,TRBJ1-2,NA,TRBV4-2,CASSQTGFGYTF,TGTGCCAGCAGCCAGACAGGGTTCGGCTACACCTTC
TRBD2,TRBJ2-7,few,TRBV4-2,CASSQLLAGGPYEQYF,TGTGCCAGCAGCCAACTCCTAGCGGGGGGACCCTACGAGCAGTACTTC
NA,TRBJ1-5,NA,TRBV2,CASSERRLNQPQHF,TGTGCCAGCAGTGAAAGGCGGCTCAATCAGCCCCAGCATTTT
NA,TRBJ2-4,NA,TRBV6-5,CASSSRGEPKNIQYF,TGTGCCAGCAGTTCCCGCGGGGAACCCAAAAACATTCAGTACTTC
NA,TRBJ2-7,few,TRBV2,CASNPRRSYEQYF,TGTGCCAGCAATCCTAGGAGATCCTACGAGCAGTACTTC
TRBD1,TRBJ2-3,NA,TRBV28,CASSSSPGQDTDTQYF,TGTGCCAGCAGTTCCTCACCGGGACAGGACACAGATACGCAGTATTTT
NA,TRBJ2-7,NA,TRBV28,CASSASAYEQYF,TGTGCCTCTTCAGCGTCAGCCTACGAGCAGTACTTC
TRBD2,TRBJ2-1,NA,TRBV7-2,CASSRDYSSYNEQFF,TGTGCCAGCAGCCGGGACTATAGCTCCTACAATGAGCAGTTCTTC
NA,TRBJ2-7,many,TRBV5-1,CASSLEGRYEQYF,TGCGCCAGCAGCTTGGAAGGGCGGTACGAGCAGTACTTC
TRBD1,TRBJ2-5,NA,TRBV7-3,CASSLYGQGETQYF,TGTGCCAGCAGCCTATATGGACAGGGAGAGACCCAGTACTTC
TRBD2,TRBJ2-7,NA,TRBV5-6,CASSLASSGPSSYEQYF,TGTGCCAGCAGCTTGGCGTCTAGCGGGCCCAGCTCCTACGAGCAGTACTTC
NA,TRBJ2-2,NA,TRBV9,CASSPWGPGTFIFTGELFF,TGTGCCAGCAGCCCCTGGGGTCCCGGGACTTTCATATTCACCGGGGAGCTGTTTTTT
NA,TRBJ1-5,NA,TRBV27,CASSFSSNQPQHF,TGTGCCAGCAGTTTCTCGTCGAATCAGCCCCAGCATTTT
NA,TRBJ2-1,NA,TRBV27,CASNRAMSKYEQFF,TGTGCCTCAAACAGGGCCATGTCGAAGTATGAGCAGTTCTTC
NA,TRBJ2-2,NA,TRBV19,CASSIGLATGELFF,TGTGCCAGTAGTATTGGGTTGGCCACCGGGGAGCTGTTTTTT
NA,TRBJ1-2,NA,TRBV6-5,CASSYSGAEGDGYTF,TGTGCCAGCAGTTACTCTGGGGCCGAGGGGGATGGCTACACCTTC
NA,TRBJ1-2,NA,TRBV30,CAWSAGHTNYGYTF,TGTGCCTGGAGTGCGGGACACACTAACTATGGCTACACCTTC
TRBD2,TRBJ2-7,NA,TRBV7-2,CASRWTSGSYEQYF,TGTGCCAGCAGATGGACTAGCGGGTCCTACGAGCAGTACTTC
NA,TRBJ2-7,NA,TRBV11-2,CASSTPSMLKQYF,TGTGCCAGCAGCACCCCAAGCATGTTAAAGCAGTACTTC
TRBD2,TRBJ2-5,NA,TRBV28,CASSDSGVETQYF,TGTGCCAGCAGTGATAGCGGGGTAGAGACCCAGTACTTC
NA,TRBJ1-2,NA,TRBV5-6,CASSLVNTAKVVYGYTF,TGTGCCAGCAGCTTGGTTAATACCGCAAAAGTGGTCTATGGCTACACCTTC
TRBD1,TRBJ2-1,few,TRBV19,CASSQGAQHSEQFF,TGTGCCAGTAGTCAGGGGGCTCAGCACAGTGAGCAGTTCTTC
TRBD2,TRBJ2-5,NA,TRBV9,CASSGESSGSRETQYF,TGTGCCAGCAGTGGGGAGAGTAGCGGGAGTAGGGAGACCCAGTACTTC
NA,TRBJ1-3,once,TRBV7-2,CASSLTGPFSGNTIYF,TGTGCCAGCAGCTTGACAGGACCTTTCTCTGGAAACACCATATATTTT
NA,TRBJ2-3,NA,TRBV7-6,CASTPTGDTDTQYF,TGTGCCAGTACCCCCACGGGCGACACAGATACGCAGTATTTT
NA,TRBJ2-1,NA,TRBV30,CAWSVRRDDEQFF,TGTGCCTGGAGTGTACGCAGGGACGATGAGCAGTTCTTC
NA,TRBJ2-7,once,TRBV6-1,CAVSGTIIYEQYF,TGTGCCGTATCCGGGACAATAATCTACGAGCAGTACTTC
NA,TRBJ2-3,NA,TRBV7-8,CASSLGLKVTDTQYF,TGTGCCAGCAGCTTAGGTCTGAAGGTCACAGATACGCAGTATTTT
NA,TRBJ1-1,NA,TRBV29-1,CSGRGHMSNTEAFF,TGCAGCGGCAGGGGACACATGTCGAACACTGAAGCTTTCTTT
NA,TRBJ1-5,NA,TRBV28,CASSLTAGVSLSIYSNQPQHF,TGTGCCAGCAGTCTAACCGCCGGGGTTAGCCTATCCATTTATAGCAATCAGCCCCAGCATTTT
NA,TRBJ2-5,NA,TRBV23-1,CASSQPRGRETQYF,TGCGCCAGCAGTCAACCAAGGGGTCGGGAGACCCAGTACTTC